This T cell receptor beta chain originates from a study of CD8 T cells in ankylosing spondylitis. This clonotype was seen repeatedly, ten times or more. CDR3 length equals 15 residues. V shed 3 bases and J shed 0 bases, with 10 bases lying between them. Germline V gives CDR1 SGHRS, CDR2 YFSETQ. TCRdb recomputed calls from the 5' RACE reads with MiXCR, one row per CDR3 protein. The sample holds some 220,000 distinct CDR3 sequences, approximately 8% seen once. The chain combines TRBV5-1 with TRBJ1-5, with no clear D. Sequencing input: blood, either unsorted or a sorted T cell fraction (not recorded which). The clonotype was recovered from a female donor with ankylosing spondylitis or in good health (not recorded which). Here the CDR3 reads CASSSTGNSNQPQHF. CDR3 DNA sequence: TGCGCCAGCAGCTCGACCGGGAATAGCAATCAGCCCCAGCATTTT.